The 18 T cell receptor delta chains below were found in one sample sequenced in a study of human gamma delta and Vdelta1 T cells. TCRdb re-processed the PCR reads via CATT. Here the sample spans 4,300 or so delta-chain clones, approximately 24% being singletons. The sample consisted of naive CD27+ Vdelta1 gamma-delta T cells from blood. Receptors were obtained from a human donor in good health.

By share of the sample, this clone is medium-sized. A far larger clone is only one base removed, so a read error is likely. The same CDR3 can be traced to other DNA sequences in this sample. The rearrangement joins TRDV1 to TRDJ1, with D possibly matching TRDD2 (6 bases). The V gene's germline CDR1 is TSWWSYY and CDR2 QGS. The CDR3 has 20 residues. CDR3 sequence: CALGPFKGPFPGTYTDKLIF. As DNA, the CDR3 is TGTGCCCTTGGGCCCTTTAAAGGTCCCTTCCCTGGTACGTACACCGATAAACTCATCTTT.

Comments on this clone: The amino acid sequence in TCRdb belongs to a much larger clone and departs from this DNA's translation at residue 11, likely a sequencing read error; the sequence shown is translated from the DNA. The chain is built from TRDV1 and TRDJ1, with TRDD3 identical over 13 bases. Losses at the gene ends were 0 bases for V and 3 bases for J; bases not matched to a gene: 19. Germline CDR1 and CDR2: TSWWSYY and QGS. CDR3 size: 22 residues. The CDR3 DNA follows: TGTGCTCTTGGGGAACTTCCCCTCCCTGCCCCACTGGGGGATACGCGATCCGATAAACTCATCTTT. This gives the protein CALGELPLPAPLGDTRSDKLIF.

The chain couples TRDV1 to TRDJ1; D is uncertain. The germline V gene encodes CDR1 TSWWSYY and CDR2 QGS. The length of the CDR3 is 18 residues. Trimming took 4 bases from V and 0 from J, leaving 21 bases between them. CDR3: CALGAPAHPGPYTDKLIF. CDR3 nucleotide sequence: TGTGCTCTTGGGGCCCCCGCTCATCCGGGGCCCTACACCGATAAACTCATCTTT.

The V call is TRDV1, the J call TRDJ1, with D possibly being TRDD3 (5 bases). Germline CDR1 is TSWWSYY and CDR2 is QGS. The length of the CDR3 is 22 residues. The ends were cut back, 2 bases at V and 0 bases at J, with 31 bases in the middle. CDR3 DNA: TGTGCTCTTGGGGAAAGCCCCCGTCCCTCATTCCCCCTGGATAGGGACACCGATAAACTCATCTTT. Its translation is CALGESPRPSFPLDRDTDKLIF.

This clone occurred a few times. The chain has TRDV1 and TRDJ1; 10 positions agree with TRDD3. Germline-derived CDR1 and CDR2 are TSWWSYY and QGS. The CDR3 is 23 residues long. The V and J ends lost 0 bases and 0 bases, in that order; junction bases with no gene match: 22. CDR3 sequence: CALGELFSYRYWGIHYYTDKLIF. CDR3 DNA: TGTGCTCTTGGGGAACTCTTCTCCTATAGGTACTGGGGGATTCATTACTACACCGATAAACTCATCTTT.

This clone showed up just a few times. The chain joins TRDV1 to TRDJ1; TRDD2 is a possible D gene (5 bases). This CDR3 contains 14 residues. The germline V and J ends were trimmed by 6 bases and 3 bases, with 14 bases remaining between them. CDR1 is TSWWSYY and CDR2 is QGS in the germline V gene. The CDR3 reads CALGPPTLADKLIF. The DNA of the CDR3 is TGTGCTCTTGGTCCCCCTACTCTCGCCGATAAACTCATCTTT.

The chain links TRDV1 to TRDJ1, with TRDD3 matching over 8 bases. The CDR3 length is 20 residues. Germline V gene sequence: CDR1 TSWWSYY, CDR2 QGS. V lost 1 base to trimming and J lost 0 bases; unmatched junction nucleotides: 16. The CDR3 DNA follows: TGTGCTCTTGGGGAACGCCGACTGTACTGGGGGCCGCTTTACACCGATAAACTCATCTTT. As protein: CALGERRLYWGPLYTDKLIF.

Only a few counts were recorded for this clone. A much bigger clone sits one base away, suggesting this may be a read error. The V call is TRDV1, the J call TRDJ1, with D perhaps TRDD3 (6 bases). The ends were cut back, 4 bases at V and 5 bases at J, with 23 bases in the middle. The CDR3 covers 17 residues. The germline CDR1 and CDR2 sequences are TSWWSYY and QGS. In DNA form, the CDR3 reads TGTGCTCTTGGGGGATTCCCCTTGACTGGGAGACCAGATAAACTCATCTTT. As protein: CALGGFPLTGRPDKLIF.

A remark on this clone: This probably arose from a read error, given a far larger clone one base away. This sequence joins TRDV1 and TRDJ1; D unresolved. CDR3 size: 17 residues. Trimming shortened V by 1 base and J by 6 bases, and 21 bases separated the two germline ends. The V gene's germline CDR1 is TSWWSYY and CDR2 QGS. CDR3 in amino acids: CALGERWRNMIANKLIF. CDR3 DNA sequence: TGTGCTCTTGGGGAACGCTGGCGAAACATGATAGCCAATAAACTCATCTTT.

The chain is built from TRDV1 and TRDJ1; the D gene is possibly TRDD3 (6 bases). Germline CDR1 TSWWSYY, CDR2 QGS. The CDR3 loop spans 20 amino acids. The ends were cut back, 1 base at V and 0 bases at J, with 24 bases in the middle. CDR3 bases: TGTGCTCTTGGGGAACCCTACGTATGGGGGCTTCCGCGTAACACCGATAAACTCATCTTT. Protein sequence: CALGEPYVWGLPRNTDKLIF.

The chain combines TRDV1 with TRDJ1; D is undetermined. CDR3 length: 15 amino acids. Trimming stripped 4 bases from V and 6 bases from J, with 18 bases between. The germline CDR1 and CDR2 sequences are TSWWSYY and QGS. CDR3 DNA: TGTGCTCTTGGGGGCGTAGCGTTAGGACACCATAAACTCATCTTT. Its protein product is CALGGVALGHHKLIF.

As concerns this clone: A far larger clone differs by one base, so this is likely a read error. The rearrangement joins TRDV1 to TRDJ1, with 10 bases that match TRDD3. Trimming at V came to 3 bases and at J to 0 bases, leaving 31 bases not matched to a gene. The CDR3 consists of 25 residues. CDR1 is TSWWSYY and CDR2 is QGS in the germline V gene. This chain's CDR3 is CALGENSHLSYVWYWGMLYTDKLIF. CDR3 coding DNA: TGTGCTCTTGGGGAGAATAGTCACCTCTCCTACGTGTGGTACTGGGGGATGCTGTACACCGATAAACTCATCTTT.

About this clone: With a far larger clone one base away, a read error is the likely cause. Other DNA sequences in the same sample also yield this CDR3. The J gene is TRDJ1, the V gene TRDV1, with TRDD3 identical over 10 bases. The junction had 25 bases not matched to a gene; V was cut back by 9 bases and J by 0 bases. Germline V gene sequence: CDR1 TSWWSYY, CDR2 QGS. The CDR3 consists of 21 residues. Here the CDR3 DNA reads TGTGCTCTCGGGACGGGGGATACGCTTAGGGCCCCCTCAAAGTACACCGATAAACTCATCTTT. This encodes CALGTGDTLRAPSKYTDKLIF.

The chain joins TRDV1 to TRDJ2, with TRDD3 matching over 9 bases. The germline V gene encodes CDR1 TSWWSYY and CDR2 QGS. With V trimmed by 1 base and J by 7 bases, 7 bases remained unmatched. The CDR3 is made up of 16 amino acids. CDR3 DNA sequence: TGTGCTCTTGGGGAACCCCGGTACTGGGGGAGAGCACAACTCTTCTTT. Translated, it gives CALGEPRYWGRAQLFF.

Turning to this clone: The mismatch at residue 4 between this DNA's translation and the TCRdb protein of a much larger clone likely reflects a read error; the protein shown is translated from the DNA. The genes are TRDV1 and TRDJ1; D uncertain. CDR3 length equals 17 residues. Germline CDR1 reads TSWWSYY; CDR2 reads QGS. The CDR3 nucleotides read TGTGCTCTTAGGGAACTCATGAGGGTCCCGTACACCGATAAACTCATCTTT. It yields the protein CALRELMRVPYTDKLIF.

About this clone itself: Since a far larger clone is one base different, this is likely a read error. This sample also contains other DNA sequences that code for the same CDR3. V is TRDV1 and J is TRDJ1; TRDD3 matches 13 bases. The CDR3 is 19 residues long. Germline lookup yields CDR1 TSWWSYY and CDR2 QGS. V lost 7 bases to trimming and J lost 0 bases; unmatched junction nucleotides: 14. The CDR3 loop reads CALATGDWGIRIYTDKLIF. The CDR3 bases are TGTGCTCTTGCGACGGGGGACTGGGGGATACGGATTTACACCGATAAACTCATCTTT.

V usage is TRDV1 and J usage is TRDJ1; 7 nucleotides line up with TRDD3. Germline V gene data show CDR1 as TSWWSYY and CDR2 as QGS. This CDR3 region has 15 residues. J was trimmed by 1 base and V by 2 bases; bases with no gene match: 4. The chain's CDR3 is CALGEGGGFTDKLIF. CDR3 coding DNA: TGTGCTCTTGGGGAAGGAGGGGGATTCACCGATAAACTCATCTTT.

As to this clone: Only one base separates this from a far larger clonotype, so it likely reflects a read error. The same CDR3 is also encoded by other DNA sequences in this sample. The V gene is TRDV1, the J gene TRDJ1; 9 bases agree with TRDD3. CDR3 length equals 21 residues. The germline V gene has CDR1 TSWWSYY and CDR2 QGS. CDR3 in DNA: TGTGCTCTTGGGGAATCCTCCCTCCGGACGTGGGGGATATGGGACACCGACAAACTCATCTTT. Translated: CALGESSLRTWGIWDTDKLIF.